This TCR beta chain derives from a study of sequential checkpoint blockade in melanoma. Study-level background: First-line arms were nivolumab then ipilimumab, or the reverse, randomized 1:1. Each arm's sequence ended with maintenance nivolumab.

Sample treatment: randomized to nivolumab then ipilimumab (arm A) or the reverse (arm B). Patients had received no earlier DNA-damaging chemotherapy. From thawed PBMCs, live CD3+CD8+ cells negative for CD19 and CD56 were sorted. Produced via immunoSEQ multiplex PCR; TCRdb's table is partial and in-frame only. Among about 13,000 clones listed, around 76% were seen once. This CDR3 spans 15 amino acids. CDR1 is MGHRA, CDR2 YSYEKL, per germline. The source material was CD8+ T cells sorted from blood (inferred from file names), sampled from a patient given nivolumab and ipilimumab in sequence. V gene TRBV4-1 combines with J gene TRBJ2-5; no clear D. The J call may be mistaken, given a closer DNA end match to TRBJ2-7. The sequence came from a human patient with melanoma. Some clones in this sample may be carry-over from other donors' samples. The CDR3 DNA reads TGCGCCAGCAGCCAAGACGGATCCGCGCCAGGCGAGCAGTACTTC. It encodes CASSQDGSAPGEQYF.